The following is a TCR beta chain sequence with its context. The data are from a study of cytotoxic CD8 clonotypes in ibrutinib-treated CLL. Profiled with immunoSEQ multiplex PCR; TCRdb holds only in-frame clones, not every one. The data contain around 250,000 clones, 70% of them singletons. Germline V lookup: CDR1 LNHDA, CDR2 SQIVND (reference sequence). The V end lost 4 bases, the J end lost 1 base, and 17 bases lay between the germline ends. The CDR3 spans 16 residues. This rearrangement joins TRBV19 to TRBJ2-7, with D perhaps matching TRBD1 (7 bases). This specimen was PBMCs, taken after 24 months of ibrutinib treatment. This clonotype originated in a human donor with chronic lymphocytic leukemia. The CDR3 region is CASSKGGTAISYEQYF. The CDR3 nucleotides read TGTGCCAGTAGTAAAGGGGGGACAGCGATATCCTACGAGCAGTACTTC.